This record covers a single T cell receptor beta chain. The source of the sample is a study of blood T cell repertoires in COVID-19. Using immunoSEQ multiplex PCR, the repertoire was profiled, and TCRdb retains in-frame clones only, with some absent. The table includes approximately 90,000 clones, about 89% detected once. Germline loops: CDR1 LNHDA, CDR2 SQIVND (reference sequence). The CDR3 is made up of 15 amino acids. Trimming removed 3 bases from V and 0 bases from J, with 9 bases in between. The sample consisted of peripheral blood. The chain joins TRBV19 to TRBJ2-1; D might be TRBD2 (6 bases). This sequence was found in a human donor in a cohort sampled during active COVID-19. The CDR3 coding sequence is TGTGCCAGTAGTATTCGGGGGAGCTCCTACAATGAGCAGTTCTTC. It translates to CASSIRGSSYNEQFF.